This T cell receptor (beta chain) derives from a study of OX40 agonist ivuxolimab in advanced cancers. This clone has a handful of counts. TCRdb keeps only in-frame clones here, not all; method: immunoSEQ multiplex PCR. Here the sample spans tens of thousands of clones, roughly 82% being singletons. The clonotype originates from an adult with an advanced solid tumor such as melanoma, head and neck, liver or kidney cancer. Sequenced here: CD4+ or CD8+ T cells sorted from blood, sampled in a trial of the OX40 agonist ivuxolimab.

This CDR3 reads CASSMPRGQNSYEQYF. The CDR3 DNA follows: TGTGCCAGCAGCATGCCCAGGGGTCAAAACTCCTACGAGCAGTACTTC. V gene TRBV7-2 combines with J gene TRBJ2-7, with a possible D match to TRBD1 (6 bases). The germline V gene encodes CDR1 SGHTA and CDR2 FQGNSA. Trimming pared 5 bases from V and 0 bases from J, leaving 17 bases between. This CDR3 is 16 amino acids long. Combining the CDR3 with reference TRBV7-2 and TRBJ2-7 gives the whole variable domain GAGVSQSPSNKVTEKGKDVELRCDPISGHTALYWYRQSLGQGLEFLIYFQGNSAPDKSGLPSDRFSAERTGGSVSTLTIQRTQQEDSAVYLCASSMPRGQNSYEQYFGPGTRLTVT.